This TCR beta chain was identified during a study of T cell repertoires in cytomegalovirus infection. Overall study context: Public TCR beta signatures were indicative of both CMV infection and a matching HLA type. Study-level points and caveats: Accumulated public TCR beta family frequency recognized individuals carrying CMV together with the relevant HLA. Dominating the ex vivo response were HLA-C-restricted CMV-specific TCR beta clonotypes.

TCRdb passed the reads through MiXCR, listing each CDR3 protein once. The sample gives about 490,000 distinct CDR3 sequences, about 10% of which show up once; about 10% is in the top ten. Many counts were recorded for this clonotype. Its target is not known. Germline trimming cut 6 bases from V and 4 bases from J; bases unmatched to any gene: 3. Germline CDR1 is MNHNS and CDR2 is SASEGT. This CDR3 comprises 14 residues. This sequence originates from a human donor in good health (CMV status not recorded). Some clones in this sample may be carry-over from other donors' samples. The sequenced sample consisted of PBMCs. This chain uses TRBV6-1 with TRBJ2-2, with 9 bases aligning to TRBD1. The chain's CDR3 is CASRQGASTGELFF. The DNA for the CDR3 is TGTGCCAGCAGACAGGGGGCGAGCACCGGGGAGCTGTTTTTT.